A single sample is the source of the 14 T cell receptor beta chains below, sequenced in a study of blood T cell repertoires in COVID-19 (dated by TCRdb to 2018 to 2020). Library creation used the immunoSEQ multiplex PCR assay. This immuneACCESS table, as held by TCRdb, lists in-frame sequences with V and J called but not all clones. Of the missing ones, under half trace to an unresolved V gene in checked studies; the others have no known cause. The sample yields 190,000 or so clones; 85% to 90% were counted once. The ten largest clones capture roughly 0.9% of the sample. Specimen: peripheral blood. The receptors originated from a woman aged 18-30 years who had recovered from COVID-19.

This clone occurred once. The chain has TRBV18 and TRBJ2-5; the match to TRBD2 covers 16 bases. V was pared by 3 bases and J by 10 bases, with 11 bases of the junction left unmatched. CDR1 and CDR2 from the germline V gene are KGHSH and LQKENI. The CDR3 has 17 amino acids. For the CDR3, the DNA is TGTGCCAGCTCACCGGAAGCTACCGGGACTAGCGGGAGGGTCCAGTACTTC. Its protein product is CASSPEATGTSGRVQYF. Variable domain in full (rest from reference TRBV18 and TRBJ2-5): NAGVMQNPRHLVRRRGQEARLRCSPMKGHSHVYWYRQLPEEGLKFMVYLQKENIIDESGMPKERFSAEFPKEGPSILRIQQVVRGDSAAYFCASSPEATGTSGRVQYFGPGTRLLVL.

The chain has TRBV12-3 or TRBV12-4 and TRBJ1-3; D gene unclear. The CDR3 totals 12 residues. V lost 5 bases and J 4 bases, leaving 6 bases between the germline ends. This chain's CDR3 is CASSNTGNTIYF. The CDR3 nucleotides are TGTGCCAGCAGTAACACAGGAAACACCATATATTTT.

The rearrangement links TRBV4-1 to TRBJ2-3; TRBD2 agrees at 14 bases. Germline loops: CDR1 MGHRA, CDR2 YSYEKL. The trim removed 1 base at V and 0 bases at J, leaving 6 bases unmatched. The CDR3 spans 19 residues. The CDR3 nucleotides read TGCGCCAGCAGCCAAGTCGGACTAGCGGGGGGACCTAGCACAGATACGCAGTATTTT. It yields the protein CASSQVGLAGGPSTDTQYF.

V gene TRBV6-5 combines with J gene TRBJ1-1; 7 bases fit TRBD1. The CDR3 is made up of 12 amino acids. From germline, CDR1 is MNHEY and CDR2 SVGAGI. J gave up 2 bases and V 11 bases, and 5 bases lay outside the gene matches. The CDR3 nucleotides read TGTGCCGCACAGGGGTTAAACACTGAAGCTTTCTTT. This encodes CAAQGLNTEAFF.

The chain is built from TRBV19 and TRBJ1-6; D not resolved. The CDR3 has 16 amino acids. Germline V gene lookup returns CDR1 LNHDA and CDR2 SQIVND (reference sequence). With 2 bases removed from V and 5 bases from J, the gap between germline ends came to 13 bases. The CDR3 bases are TGTGCCAGTAGTATACCGTTGGGAGGAAATAATTCACCCCTCCACTTT. Translation gives CASSIPLGGNNSPLHF.

The chain couples TRBV4-1 to TRBJ2-2, with D hard to call. Trimming took 2 bases from V and 1 from J, leaving 8 bases between them. Per the germline V gene, CDR1 is MGHRA and CDR2 is YSYEKL. CDR3 length: 15 amino acids. The CDR3 DNA reads as TGCGCCAGCAGCCAAAACAGACAGAACACCGGGGAGCTGTTTTTT. Encoded protein: CASSQNRQNTGELFF.

The table lists this clone with a count of one. J is TRBJ2-2 and V is TRBV4-3, with 11 bases matching TRBD2. CDR1 is LGHNA, CDR2 YSLEER, per germline. J lost 4 bases, V lost 6 bases, and 4 bases had no gene match. The CDR3 length is 15 residues. The CDR3 sequence: CASRRTSGGTGELFF. In DNA, the CDR3 is TGCGCCAGCAGACGAACTAGCGGGGGCACCGGGGAGCTGTTTTTT.

The genes are TRBV6-5 and TRBJ2-7; 12 bases map to TRBD2. This CDR3 contains 13 residues. Germline loops: CDR1 MNHEY, CDR2 SVGAGI. The trim removed 10 bases at V and 5 bases at J, leaving 6 bases unmatched. The CDR3 DNA reads TGTGCCACCCGGACTAGCGGGACCCACGAGCAGTACGTC. Translating gives CATRTSGTHEQYV.

The chain couples TRBV29-1 to TRBJ2-2, with 10 nucleotides matching TRBD1. J was trimmed by 6 bases and V by 4 bases; bases with no gene match: 2. Germline V lookup: CDR1 SQVTM, CDR2 ANQGSEA. This CDR3 has 13 residues. The CDR3 loop is CSVGDRGPGELFF. CDR3 bases: TGCAGCGTTGGGGACAGGGGTCCCGGGGAGCTGTTTTTT.

The chain couples TRBV3-1 (or the pseudogene TRBV3-2) to TRBJ2-6; D might be TRBD1 (5 bases). Trimming removed 7 bases from V and 0 bases from J, with 7 bases in between. CDR1 and CDR2 (germline): LGHDT, YNNKEL (reference sequence). The CDR3 length is 14 residues. Here the CDR3 reads CASIDSSGANVLTF. The CDR3 DNA reads TGTGCCAGCATCGACAGCTCTGGGGCCAACGTCCTGACTTTC.

The J gene is TRBJ1-5, the V gene TRBV24-1; D call uncertain. CDR1 and CDR2 (germline): KGHDR, SFDVKD. The CDR3 totals 14 residues. The germline V and J ends were trimmed by 2 bases and 0 bases, with 4 bases remaining between them. CDR3 region: CATSDYSSNQPQHF. In nucleotides, the CDR3 is TGTGCCACCAGTGATTACAGTAGCAATCAGCCCCAGCATTTT.

The DNA of the CDR3 is TGTGCCAGCAGCCCATCGGGACAGTTGAACACTGAAGCTTTCTTT. Its translation: CASSPSGQLNTEAFF. The chain recombines TRBV7-9 with TRBJ1-1; 7 bases fit TRBD1. This CDR3 spans 15 amino acids. The germline V gene has CDR1 SEHNR and CDR2 FQNEAQ (reference sequence). With 5 bases clipped from V and 0 bases from J, the junction kept 6 bases outside the gene matches.

This clone was counted a few times. The chain links TRBV5-4 to TRBJ2-1; a possible D gene is TRBD2 (6 bases). In germline, CDR1 is SGHNT, CDR2 YYREEE (reference sequence). The V gene lost 0 bases and the J gene lost 8 bases, with 9 bases spanning the gap. The CDR3 consists of 13 residues. The CDR3 sequence is CASSLVRDYEQFF. The CDR3, as DNA: TGTGCCAGCAGCTTGGTGCGGGACTATGAGCAGTTCTTC.

The chain employs TRBV29-1 and TRBJ2-5, with 10 bases that match TRBD2. Trimming cost V 7 bases and J 2 bases; bases outside gene matches: 7. The CDR3 is 14 amino acids. Germline assignment: CDR1 SQVTM and CDR2 ANQGSEA. As DNA, the CDR3 is TGCAGCGCCTGGACTAGCGGTCAACAAGAGACCCAGTACTTC. Amino acid sequence: CSAWTSGQQETQYF.